Below, 7 T cell receptor beta chains from the same sample are listed, as sequenced in a study of blood T cells in healthy people across ages. A second PCR of roughly 7 to 11 cycles used a sample-barcoded 5' primer and a J-beta primer mix. From the 5' RACE reads, TCRdb called clonotypes with MiXCR, one entry per CDR3 protein. In the table there are fewer than 800,000 distinct CDR3 sequences, around a fifth of which are singletons. Sequencing was done on a sample of blood. Every receptor here comes from a man in his 70s in good health.

This chain links TRBV7-2 with TRBJ2-1; D gene unclear. Looked up from germline, CDR1 is SGHTA and CDR2 is FQGNSA. V was shortened by 0 bases and J by 7 bases, with 7 bases between the two germline ends. This CDR3 has 13 residues. The CDR3 DNA sequence: TGTGCCAGCAGCTTAGCCTGGGTAAATGAGCAGTTCTTC. This translates into CASSLAWVNEQFF.

This clonotype was counted between two and nine times. V gene TRBV5-1 combines with J gene TRBJ2-6, with D tentatively TRBD2 (6 bases). Germline loops: CDR1 SGHRS, CDR2 YFSETQ. The CDR3 totals 17 residues. V lost 2 bases and J 0 bases, leaving 12 bases between the germline ends. Here the CDR3 reads CASSFGGVSSGANVLTF. DNA for the CDR3: TGCGCCAGCAGCTTTGGAGGGGTTAGCTCTGGGGCCAACGTCCTGACTTTC. Filled out from reference TRBV5-1 and TRBJ2-6, the complete variable domain reads KAGVTQTPRYLIKTRGQQVTLSCSPISGHRSVSWYQQTPGQGLQFLFEYFSETQRNKGNFPGRFSGRQFSNSRSEMNVSTLELGDSALYLCASSFGGVSSGANVLTFGAGSRLTVL.

The CDR3 loop is CASSLRLVAGGVYEQYF. Written as DNA, the CDR3 is TGTGCCAGCAGCTTACGTTTGGTAGCGGGAGGTGTGTATGAGCAGTACTTC. This chain joins TRBV7-8 and TRBJ2-7; 10 bases align to TRBD2. Germline trimming cut 2 bases from V and 7 bases from J; bases unmatched to any gene: 14. The CDR3 is 17 residues long. Germline V gene lookup returns CDR1 SGHVS and CDR2 FQNEAQ. Full variable domain (rest looked up from reference TRBV7-8 and TRBJ2-7): GAGVSQSPRYKVAKRGQDVALRCDPISGHVSLFWYQQALGQGPEFLTYFQNEAQLDKSGLPSDRFFAERPEGSVSTLKIQRTQQEDSAVYLCASSLRLVAGGVYEQYFGPGTRLTVT.

V and J are TRBV6-5 and TRBJ2-5; D is perhaps TRBD1 (5 bases). The DNA end lines up better with TRBJ2-7; the J call may be wrong. Looked up from germline, CDR1 is MNHEY and CDR2 is SVGAGI. The CDR3 covers 14 residues. CDR3 sequence reads: CASSYQGDPYEQYF. Written as DNA, the CDR3 is TGTGCCAGCAGTTATCAGGGTGATCCCTACGAGCAGTACTTC.

This clonotype occurred a few times. The chain employs TRBV2 and TRBJ2-5, with 13 bases matching TRBD2. The closer fit of TRBJ2-1 to the DNA end suggests the J call may be wrong. The CDR3 is 15 amino acids. Germline CDR1 is SNHLY and CDR2 is FYNNEI. The chain's CDR3 is CASSGTSGSWSEQFF. The CDR3 DNA reads TGTGCCAGCAGTGGGACTAGCGGGAGTTGGTCTGAGCAGTTCTTC.

This CDR3 is CASSEGPLETQYF. The CDR3 nucleotides are TGTGCCAGCAGTGAAGGCCCCCTGGAGACCCAGTACTTC. The chain carries TRBV2 and TRBJ2-5; D unresolved. CDR1 and CDR2 from the germline V gene are SNHLY and FYNNEI. This CDR3 contains 13 residues. Trimming shortened V by 1 base and J by 5 bases, and 8 bases separated the two germline ends. Full variable domain (missing parts from reference TRBV2 and TRBJ2-5): EPEVTQTPSHQVTQMGQEVILRCVPISNHLYFYWYRQILGQKVEFLVSFYNNEISEKSEIFDDQFSVERPDGSNFTLKIRSTKLEDSAMYFCASSEGPLETQYFGPGTRLLVL.

This clonotype turned up a few times. This chain connects TRBV5-1 to TRBJ2-3, with D uncertain. V dropped 0 bases and J dropped 4 bases, with 12 bases sitting between them. The CDR3 sequence is 15 residues long. The germline gives CDR1 SGHRS, CDR2 YFSETQ. This CDR3 is CASSLDGARPDTQYF. For the CDR3, the DNA is TGCGCCAGCAGCTTGGATGGAGCGCGGCCAGATACGCAGTATTTT.